One and the same sample provided the 10 T cell receptor beta chains below, sequenced in a study of T-cell memory formation after mild COVID-19. TCRdb used MiXCR to reprocess the 5' RACE reads, holding one entry per CDR3 protein. The sample contains around 300,000 distinct CDR3 sequences, around an eighth of which appear only once. The sequencing input was PBMCs or a T cell subset sorted from them (not recorded which). All receptors come from a man in his late teens or twenties who had mild COVID-19 (a few samples of this study predate the infection). Cell type and time point are not known.

The rearrangement joins TRBV27 to TRBJ1-1; D is ambiguous. V gave up 8 bases and J gave up 4 bases, with 11 bases separating them. The CDR3 has 12 residues. Germline CDR1 is MNHEY and CDR2 is SMNVEV (reference sequence). The CDR3: CASSNRGTEAFF. For the CDR3, the DNA is TGTGCCAGCTCGAACCGGGGCACTGAAGCTTTCTTT.

This rearrangement joins TRBV6-2 or TRBV6-3 to TRBJ2-3, with 8 bases lining up with TRBD2. V dropped 4 bases and J dropped 2; count of bases not matched to a gene: 5. The CDR3 spans 15 residues. CDR1 and CDR2 from the germline V gene are MNHEY and SVGEGT. CDR3: CASSSPTSATDTQYF. The CDR3, as DNA: TGTGCCAGCAGTTCCCCGACTAGCGCCACAGATACGCAGTATTTT.

This clonotype was seen a few times. The chain employs TRBV27 and TRBJ2-5; D is uncertain. Germline CDR1 and CDR2: MNHEY and SMNVEV (reference sequence). The CDR3 is 13 residues long. Trimming took off 4 bases at V and 8 bases at J, with 14 bases between the two ends. In nucleotides, the CDR3 is TGTGCCAGCAGTTGGGGATTTTCTCGAACCCAGTACTTC. The encoded protein is CASSWGFSRTQYF.

Only a few counts were recorded for this clonotype. The genes are TRBV6-2 or TRBV6-3 and TRBJ2-7; possible D gene TRBD2, 6 bases. CDR3 size: 17 residues. The germline V gene has CDR1 MNHEY and CDR2 SVGEGT. Trimming removed 6 bases from V and 5 bases from J, with 26 bases in between. The CDR3 loop is CASRPSTQAGGKDEQYV. CDR3 nucleotides: TGTGCCAGCAGGCCTTCAACCCAGGCAGGAGGGAAGGACGAGCAGTACGTC.

This clonotype has only a few counts. V is TRBV18 and J is TRBJ2-5; 9 bases align to TRBD1. Looked up from germline, CDR1 is KGHSH and CDR2 is LQKENI. V gave up 6 bases and J gave up 3 bases; unmatched junction bases: 8. The CDR3 is 15 amino acids. This chain's CDR3 is CASSPTDRGKETQYF. CDR3 in DNA: TGTGCCAGCTCGCCAACGGACAGGGGTAAAGAGACCCAGTACTTC.

The chain links TRBV5-1 to TRBJ2-3, with D maybe TRBD1 (7 bases). Germline assignment: CDR1 SGHRS and CDR2 YFSETQ. This CDR3 has 16 amino acids. V lost 4 bases and J 0 bases, leaving 15 bases between the germline ends. For the CDR3, the DNA is TGCGCCAGCAGCCCGGAGGGACAGACCAGCACAGATACGCAGTATTTT. Translated, it gives CASSPEGQTSTDTQYF.

This chain uses TRBV20-1 with TRBJ1-6; tentatively, D is TRBD1 (5 bases). The germline gives CDR1 DFQATT, CDR2 SNEGSKA (reference sequence). This CDR3 region has 15 residues. The V gene lost 1 base and the J gene lost 3 bases, with 10 bases spanning the gap. The CDR3 nucleotides are TGCAGTGCTAGAGTTCGGGGGAACTATAATTCACCCCTCCACTTT. It translates to CSARVRGNYNSPLHF.

This clonotype appeared many times. The CDR3 coding sequence is TGTGCCAGCAGCTTGCCCAGGGGGATCCCCGGGGAGCTGTTTTTT. It codes for CASSLPRGIPGELFF. The chain has TRBV5-6 and TRBJ2-2, with 7 nucleotides matching TRBD1. The germline V gene has CDR1 SGHDT and CDR2 YYEEEE. The CDR3 loop spans 15 amino acids. After removal of 1 base from V and 6 bases from J, the junction contained 6 bases not matched to a gene.

This clonotype was found many times. The chain employs TRBV4-2 and TRBJ1-5; 11 bases are shared with TRBD1. Trimming took 3 bases from V and 8 from J; bases not matched to a gene: 12. The CDR3 length is 17 residues. Germline values: CDR1 LGHNA, CDR2 YNFKEQ. The CDR3, as DNA: TGTGCCAGCAGCCAGAACCCCGGGACAGGGGGAGACGAGCCCCAGCATTTT. Translating it yields CASSQNPGTGGDEPQHF.

This sequence joins TRBV7-6 and TRBJ1-1, with D maybe TRBD1 (6 bases). Trimming removed 5 bases from V and 6 bases from J, with 16 bases in between. Germline CDR1 SGHVS, CDR2 FNYEAQ. The CDR3 contains 14 residues. DNA for the CDR3: TGTGCCAGCAGCCCTTACGGACAGTCCTCTGAAGCTTTCTTT. Encoded protein: CASSPYGQSSEAFF.